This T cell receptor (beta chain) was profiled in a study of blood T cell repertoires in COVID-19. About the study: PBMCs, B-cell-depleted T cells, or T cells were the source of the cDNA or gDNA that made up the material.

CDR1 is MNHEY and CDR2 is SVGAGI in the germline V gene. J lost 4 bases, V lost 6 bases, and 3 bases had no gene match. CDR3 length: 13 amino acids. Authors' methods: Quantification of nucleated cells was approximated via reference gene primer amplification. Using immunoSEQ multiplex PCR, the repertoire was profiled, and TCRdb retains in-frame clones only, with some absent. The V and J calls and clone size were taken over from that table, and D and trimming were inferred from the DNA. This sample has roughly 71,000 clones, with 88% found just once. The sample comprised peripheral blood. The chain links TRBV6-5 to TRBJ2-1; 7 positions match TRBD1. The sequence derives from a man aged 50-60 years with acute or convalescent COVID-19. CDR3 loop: CASRKTGYNEQFF. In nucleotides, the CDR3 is TGTGCCAGCAGGAAGACAGGGTACAATGAGCAGTTCTTC.